A single TCR beta chain is shown here with its context. What it binds is not known. The source of the sample is a study of molecular identifiers for immune sequencing clone quantification. Broader study findings: Clone sizes that are highly expanded could be underestimated when identical TCR molecules share a barcode.

TCRdb processed the PCR reads anew with MiXCR; each CDR3 protein has one entry. The top ten hold roughly 0.77% of the sample, which has more than 450,000 distinct CDR3 sequences, around 23% seen once. The CDR3 is made up of 12 amino acids. V gave up 5 bases and J gave up 5 bases, with 6 bases separating them. CDR1 is MNHEY, CDR2 SVGEGT, per germline. The sequence came from a human donor in good health. Some libraries in this study had Jurkat cell RNA spiked in. The chain couples TRBV6-2 or TRBV6-3 to TRBJ2-2; D remains ambiguous. The specimen was naive CD8+ T cells from blood, with Jurkat cell RNA spiked in. Subset of the sample: FACS-sorted CD8+CD4-CCR7+CD45RA+ naive T cells. The DNA of the CDR3 is TGTGCCAGCAGTCATAAGACCGGGGAGCTGTTTTTT. Amino acids: CASSHKTGELFF.